This TCR beta chain is from a study of cytomegalovirus exposure and HLA in healthy donors. A word on this clone: The antigen remains unidentified.

Produced via immunoSEQ multiplex PCR; TCRdb's table is partial and in-frame only. This repertoire shows more than 45,000 clones, 89% found once; its top ten account for more than 14%. Findings of the study overall: Some TCR beta chains (approximately 180 of them) were listed as cytomegalovirus-associated.

The germline V gene encodes CDR1 SGHTA and CDR2 FQGNSA. This CDR3 region has 16 residues. J was trimmed by 9 bases and V by 3 bases; bases with no gene match: 5. The TCR originated in a woman younger than 35 in good health and CMV-seronegative. This chain connects TRBV7-2 to TRBJ2-1, with 16 bases lining up with TRBD2. What was sequenced was PBMCs. The CDR3 region is CASSLGLAGGLVEQFF. In DNA, the CDR3 is TGTGCCAGCAGCTTGGGACTAGCGGGAGGGCTCGTTGAGCAGTTCTTC.